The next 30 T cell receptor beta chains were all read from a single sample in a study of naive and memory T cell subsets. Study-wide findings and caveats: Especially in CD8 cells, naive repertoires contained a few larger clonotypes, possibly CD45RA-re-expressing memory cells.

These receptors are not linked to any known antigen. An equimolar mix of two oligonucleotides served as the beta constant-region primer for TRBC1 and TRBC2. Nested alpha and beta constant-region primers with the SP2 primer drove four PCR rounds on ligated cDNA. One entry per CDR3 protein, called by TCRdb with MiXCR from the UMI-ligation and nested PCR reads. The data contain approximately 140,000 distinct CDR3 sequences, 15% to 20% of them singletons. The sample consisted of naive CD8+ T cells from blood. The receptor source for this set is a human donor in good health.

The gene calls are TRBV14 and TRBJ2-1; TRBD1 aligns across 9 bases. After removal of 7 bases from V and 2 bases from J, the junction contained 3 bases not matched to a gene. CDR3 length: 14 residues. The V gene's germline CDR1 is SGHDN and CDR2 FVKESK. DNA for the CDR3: TGTGCCAGCACCGGGACAGGGACCTACAATGAGCAGTTCTTC. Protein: CASTGTGTYNEQFF.

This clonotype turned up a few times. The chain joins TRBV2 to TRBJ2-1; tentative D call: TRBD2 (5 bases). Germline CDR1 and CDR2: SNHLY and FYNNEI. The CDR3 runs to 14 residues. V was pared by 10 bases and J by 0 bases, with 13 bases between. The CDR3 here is CATLWRSSYNEQFF. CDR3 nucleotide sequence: TGTGCCACCCTTTGGAGGAGCTCCTACAATGAGCAGTTCTTC.

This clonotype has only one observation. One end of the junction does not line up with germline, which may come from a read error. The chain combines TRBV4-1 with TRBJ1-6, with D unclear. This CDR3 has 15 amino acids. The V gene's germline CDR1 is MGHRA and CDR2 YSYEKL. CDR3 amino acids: CASSQEGSDNSPLHF. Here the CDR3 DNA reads TGCGCCAGCAGCCAAGAAGGCTCCGATAATTCACCCCTCCACTTT.

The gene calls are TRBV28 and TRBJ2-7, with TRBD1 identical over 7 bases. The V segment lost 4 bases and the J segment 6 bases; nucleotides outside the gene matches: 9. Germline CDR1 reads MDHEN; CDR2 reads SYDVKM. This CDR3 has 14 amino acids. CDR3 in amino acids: CASSSTGLDSEQYF. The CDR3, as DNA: TGTGCCAGCAGTTCGACAGGGCTGGATTCCGAGCAGTACTTC.

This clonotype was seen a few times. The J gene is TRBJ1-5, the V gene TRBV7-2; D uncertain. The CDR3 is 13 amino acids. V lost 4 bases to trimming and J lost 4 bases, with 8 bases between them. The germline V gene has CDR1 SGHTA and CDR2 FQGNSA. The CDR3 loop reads CASSYLTNQPQHF. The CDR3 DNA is TGTGCCAGCAGCTACCTAACAAATCAGCCCCAGCATTTT.

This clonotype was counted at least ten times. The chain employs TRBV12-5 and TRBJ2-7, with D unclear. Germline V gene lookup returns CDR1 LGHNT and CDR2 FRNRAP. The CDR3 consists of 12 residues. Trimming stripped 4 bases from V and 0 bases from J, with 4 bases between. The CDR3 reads CASGYGSYEQYF. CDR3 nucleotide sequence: TGTGCTAGTGGTTACGGCTCCTACGAGCAGTACTTC.

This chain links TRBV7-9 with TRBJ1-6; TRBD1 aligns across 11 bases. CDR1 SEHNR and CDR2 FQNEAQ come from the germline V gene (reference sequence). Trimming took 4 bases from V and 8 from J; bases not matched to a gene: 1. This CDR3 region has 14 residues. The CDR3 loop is CASSSGQGDSPLHF. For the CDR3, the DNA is TGTGCCAGCAGCTCGGGACAGGGGGATTCACCCCTCCACTTT.

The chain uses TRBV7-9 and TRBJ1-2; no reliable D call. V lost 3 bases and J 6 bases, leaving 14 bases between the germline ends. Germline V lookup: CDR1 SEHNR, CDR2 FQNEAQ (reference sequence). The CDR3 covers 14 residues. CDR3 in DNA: TGTGCCAGCAGCTTGGGAACCTCCGGGGATGGCTACACCTTC. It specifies CASSLGTSGDGYTF.

CDR3 in DNA: TGCAGCGCCGGGACTAGCGGCTACGAGCAGTACTTC. Protein: CSAGTSGYEQYF. The chain carries TRBV29-1 and TRBJ2-7; TRBD2 aligns across 11 bases. Germline V gene lookup returns CDR1 SQVTM and CDR2 ANQGSEA. J gave up 3 bases and V 7 bases, and 2 bases lay outside the gene matches. The CDR3 contains 12 residues.

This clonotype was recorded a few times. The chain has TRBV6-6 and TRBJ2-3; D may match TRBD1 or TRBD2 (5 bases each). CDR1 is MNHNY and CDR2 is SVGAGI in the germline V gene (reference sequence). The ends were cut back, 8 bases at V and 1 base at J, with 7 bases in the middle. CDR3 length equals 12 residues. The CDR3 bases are TGTGCCAGCCTGGGGGGCACAGATACGCAGTATTTT. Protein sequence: CASLGGTDTQYF.

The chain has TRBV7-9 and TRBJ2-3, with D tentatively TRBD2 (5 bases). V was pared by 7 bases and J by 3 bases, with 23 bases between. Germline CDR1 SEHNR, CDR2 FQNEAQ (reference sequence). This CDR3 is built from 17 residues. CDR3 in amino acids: CASNSGAGGDMTDTQYF. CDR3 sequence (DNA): TGTGCCAGCAACAGTGGTGCAGGAGGTGACATGACAGATACGCAGTATTTT.

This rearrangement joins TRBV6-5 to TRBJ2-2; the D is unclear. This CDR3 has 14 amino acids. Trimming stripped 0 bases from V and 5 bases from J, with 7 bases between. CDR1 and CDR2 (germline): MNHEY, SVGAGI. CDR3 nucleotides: TGTGCCAGCAGTTACTCTGGAGAAACCGGGGAGCTGTTTTTT. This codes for CASSYSGETGELFF.

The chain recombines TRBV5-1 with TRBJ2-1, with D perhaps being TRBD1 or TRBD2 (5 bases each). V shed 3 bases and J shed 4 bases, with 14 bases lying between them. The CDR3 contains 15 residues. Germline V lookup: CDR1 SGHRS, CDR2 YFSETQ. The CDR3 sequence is CASSWDGTLYNEQFF. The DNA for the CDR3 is TGCGCCAGCAGCTGGGACGGGACCCTTTACAATGAGCAGTTCTTC.

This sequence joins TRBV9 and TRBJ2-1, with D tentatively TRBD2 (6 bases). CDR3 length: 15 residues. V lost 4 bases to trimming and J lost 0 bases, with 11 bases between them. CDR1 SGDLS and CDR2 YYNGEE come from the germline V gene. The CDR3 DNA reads TGTGCCAGCAGCCCCACTAGCTCCTCCTACAATGAGCAGTTCTTC. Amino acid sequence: CASSPTSSSYNEQFF.

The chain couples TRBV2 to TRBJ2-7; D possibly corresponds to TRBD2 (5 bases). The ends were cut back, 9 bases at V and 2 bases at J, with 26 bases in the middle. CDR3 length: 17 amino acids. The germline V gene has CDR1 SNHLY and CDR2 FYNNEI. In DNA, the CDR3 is TGTGCCAGTGAGGGCCGAGCGAGACCTGAGAGAGCCTACGAGCAGTACTTC. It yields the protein CASEGRARPERAYEQYF.

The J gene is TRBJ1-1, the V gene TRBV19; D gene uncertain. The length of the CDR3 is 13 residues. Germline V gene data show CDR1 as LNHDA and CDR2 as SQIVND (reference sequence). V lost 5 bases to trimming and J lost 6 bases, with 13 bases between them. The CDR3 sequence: CASSFRGSPEAFF. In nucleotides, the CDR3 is TGTGCCAGTAGTTTCAGAGGGAGCCCTGAAGCTTTCTTT. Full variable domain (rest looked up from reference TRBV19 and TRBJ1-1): DGGITQSPKYLFRKEGQNVTLSCEQNLNHDAMYWYRQDPGQGLRLIYYSQIVNDFQKGDIAEGYSVSREKKESFPLTVTSAQKNPTAFYLCASSFRGSPEAFFGQGTRLTVV.

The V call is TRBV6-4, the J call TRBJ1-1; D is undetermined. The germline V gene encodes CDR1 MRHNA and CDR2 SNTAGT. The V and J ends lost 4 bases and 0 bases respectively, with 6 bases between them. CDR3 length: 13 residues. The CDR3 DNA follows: TGTGCCAGCAGTGTCCAGGTGAACACTGAAGCTTTCTTT. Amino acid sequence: CASSVQVNTEAFF.

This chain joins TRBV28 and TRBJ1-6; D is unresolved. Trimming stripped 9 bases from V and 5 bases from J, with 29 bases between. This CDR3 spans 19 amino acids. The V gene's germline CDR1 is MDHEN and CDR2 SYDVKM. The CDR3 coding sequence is TGTGCCAGTACCGGGTGGGCATACAAAGGCGAAAAACATAATTCACCCCTCCACTTT. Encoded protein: CASTGWAYKGEKHNSPLHF.

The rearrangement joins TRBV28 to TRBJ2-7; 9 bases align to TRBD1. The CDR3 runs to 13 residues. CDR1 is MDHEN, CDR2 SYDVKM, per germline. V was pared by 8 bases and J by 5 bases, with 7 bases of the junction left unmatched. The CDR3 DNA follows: TGTGCCAGCCTCAGGACAGGGGTCCACGAGCAGTACTTC. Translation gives CASLRTGVHEQYF. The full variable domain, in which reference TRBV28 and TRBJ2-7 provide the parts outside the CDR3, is DVKVTQSSRYLVKRTGEKVFLECVQDMDHENMFWYRQDPGLGLRLIYFSYDVKMKEKGDIPEGYSVSREKKERFSLILESASTNQTSMYLCASLRTGVHEQYFGPGTRLTVT.

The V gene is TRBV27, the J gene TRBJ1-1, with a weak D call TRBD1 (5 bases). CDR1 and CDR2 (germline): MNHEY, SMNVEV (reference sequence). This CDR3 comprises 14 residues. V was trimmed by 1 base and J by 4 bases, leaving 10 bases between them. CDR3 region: CASSLYWGTTEAFF. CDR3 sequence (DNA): TGTGCCAGCAGTTTATACTGGGGGACCACTGAAGCTTTCTTT.

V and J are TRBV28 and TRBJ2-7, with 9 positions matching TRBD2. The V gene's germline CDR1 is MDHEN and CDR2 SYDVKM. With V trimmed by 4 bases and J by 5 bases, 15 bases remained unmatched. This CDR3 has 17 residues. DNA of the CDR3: TGTGCCAGCAGTTCAAACCCGGGACTAGCCTTAGACGACGAGCAGTACTTC. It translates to CASSSNPGLALDDEQYF.

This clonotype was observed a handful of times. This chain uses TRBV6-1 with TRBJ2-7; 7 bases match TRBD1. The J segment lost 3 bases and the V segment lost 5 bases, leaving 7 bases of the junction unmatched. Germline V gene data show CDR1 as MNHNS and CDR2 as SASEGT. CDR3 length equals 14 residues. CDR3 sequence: CASSHRDRDYEQYF. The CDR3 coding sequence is TGTGCCAGCAGTCACCGGGACAGAGACTACGAGCAGTACTTC.

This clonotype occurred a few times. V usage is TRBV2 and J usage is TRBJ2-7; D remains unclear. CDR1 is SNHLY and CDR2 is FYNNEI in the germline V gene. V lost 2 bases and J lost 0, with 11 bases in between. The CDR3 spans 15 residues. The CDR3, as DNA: TGTGCCAGCAGTGAAACGGCTAGGAGCTCCTACGAGCAGTACTTC. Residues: CASSETARSSYEQYF.

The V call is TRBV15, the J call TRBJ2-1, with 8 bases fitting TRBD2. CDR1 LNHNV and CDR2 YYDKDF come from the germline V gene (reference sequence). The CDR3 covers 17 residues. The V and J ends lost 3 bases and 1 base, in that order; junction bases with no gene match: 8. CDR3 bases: TGTGCCACCAGCAGGGAGGATGCGGGGGGATCCTACAATGAGCAGTTCTTC. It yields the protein CATSREDAGGSYNEQFF.

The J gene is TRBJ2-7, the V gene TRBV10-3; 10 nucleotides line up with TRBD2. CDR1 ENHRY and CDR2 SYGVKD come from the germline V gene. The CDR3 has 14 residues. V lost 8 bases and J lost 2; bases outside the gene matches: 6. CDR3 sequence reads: CAIAEAGGPYEQYF. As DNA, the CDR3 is TGTGCCATCGCAGAAGCGGGAGGGCCCTACGAGCAGTACTTC.

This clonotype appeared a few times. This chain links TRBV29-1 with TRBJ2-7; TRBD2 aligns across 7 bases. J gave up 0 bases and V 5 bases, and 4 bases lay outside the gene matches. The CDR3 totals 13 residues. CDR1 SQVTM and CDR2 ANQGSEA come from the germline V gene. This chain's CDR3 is CSVLAENSYEQYF. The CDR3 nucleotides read TGCAGCGTTCTAGCGGAGAACTCCTACGAGCAGTACTTC.

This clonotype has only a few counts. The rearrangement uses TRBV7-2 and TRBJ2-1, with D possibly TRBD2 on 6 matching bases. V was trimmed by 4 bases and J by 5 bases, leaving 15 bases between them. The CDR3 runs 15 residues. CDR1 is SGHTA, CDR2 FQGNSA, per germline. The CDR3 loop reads CASSWRGGNHNEQFF. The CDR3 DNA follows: TGTGCCAGCAGCTGGCGGGGAGGAAACCACAATGAGCAGTTCTTC.

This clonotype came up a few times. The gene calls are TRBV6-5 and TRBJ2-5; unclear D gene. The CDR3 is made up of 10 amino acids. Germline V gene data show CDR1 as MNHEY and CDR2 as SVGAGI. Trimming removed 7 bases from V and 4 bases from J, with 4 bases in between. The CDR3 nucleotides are TGTGCCAGCACCGGAGAGACCCAGTACTTC. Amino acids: CASTGETQYF.

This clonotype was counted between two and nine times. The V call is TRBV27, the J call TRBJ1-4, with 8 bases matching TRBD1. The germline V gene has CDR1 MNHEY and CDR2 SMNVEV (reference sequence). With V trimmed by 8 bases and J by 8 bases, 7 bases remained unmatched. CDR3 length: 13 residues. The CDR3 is CASSQGAGEKLFF. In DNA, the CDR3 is TGTGCCAGCTCCCAGGGGGCAGGCGAAAAACTGTTTTTT.

In nucleotides, the CDR3 is TGCAGCGTCGAACAGGGGGCTAACGGGGAGCTGTTTTTT. This translates into CSVEQGANGELFF. This chain links TRBV29-1 with TRBJ2-2; TRBD1 matches at 9 bases. Trimming removed 6 bases from V and 7 bases from J; junction bases left unmatched: 6. CDR3 length: 13 amino acids. Germline CDR1 reads SQVTM; CDR2 reads ANQGSEA.